This T cell receptor (beta chain) is from a study of shared clonotypes between healthy human individuals. Across the whole study: A couple of women and three men aged 18 to 49 served as donors. Each donor's CD8 memory used one plate, CD8 naive two, each CD4 subset three. Findings and limits, study-wide: The naive CD4 repertoires of several donors were compared, and around 4.9% of clonotypes were shared. Across subsets, estimated richness was generally greater for naive than for memory populations.

V lost 0 bases and J lost 1, with 5 bases in between. In germline, CDR1 is SGHRS, CDR2 YFSETQ. CDR3 size: 14 residues. To note about this clone: Its antigen is currently unknown. Other DNA sequences from this sample encode an identical CDR3 as well.

Libraries were prepared by immunoSEQ multiplex PCR; TCRdb keeps only in-frame clonotypes and omits some of them. The sample lists about 2.3 million clones, roughly 92% occurring once. V is TRBV5-1 and J is TRBJ1-3; D not certain. This clonotype was sampled from a man aged 18 to 29 in good health. Some clones in this sample may be carry-over from other donors' samples. Sequencing was carried out using naive CD4+ T cells from PBMCs. Subset indicated: CD45RA+ positively selected. The CDR3 loop is CASSLGGSGNTIYF. In nucleotides, the CDR3 is TGCGCCAGCAGCTTGGGGGGATCTGGAAACACCATATATTTT. Looking up the rest from reference TRBV5-1 and TRBJ1-3 gives the full variable domain: KAGVTQTPRYLIKTRGQQVTLSCSPISGHRSVSWYQQTPGQGLQFLFEYFSETQRNKGNFPGRFSGRQFSNSRSEMNVSTLELGDSALYLCASSLGGSGNTIYFGEGSWLTVV.